This TCR beta chain was documented in a study of shared clonotypes between healthy human individuals. Whole-study findings and limits: Limited genetic and exposure-history diversity came from having few donors. Generally, estimated richness proved larger in naive subsets than it did in memory subsets.

In the naive CD8 group, cells lacked CD45RO and were positively selected for CCR7, so terminally differentiated effector memory CD45RA+ cells were left out. Germline V gene sequence: CDR1 SEHNR, CDR2 FQNEAQ (reference sequence). The CDR3 is 16 residues long. Trimming took 0 bases from V and 0 from J, leaving 11 bases between them. Genomic DNA of each subset was evenly split across several immunoSEQ plates. Some clones are missing from TCRdb's copy, which holds only in-frame ones; the method was immunoSEQ multiplex PCR. Here the sample spans more than 2 million clones, approximately 95% being singletons. The sample holds one count of this clone. Its antigen is unknown.

This TCR was recovered from a man between 18 and 35 years old in good health. The chain is built from TRBV7-9 and TRBJ1-2; D not certain. The sample taken for sequencing was naive CD8+ T cells sorted from blood. The CDR3 sequence is CASSLAGWEPNYGYTF. DNA for the CDR3: TGTGCCAGCAGCTTAGCAGGCTGGGAACCTAACTATGGCTACACCTTC.